This TCR beta chain was identified in a study of shared clonotypes between healthy human individuals. General study findings and limits: Richness estimates generally favored naive over memory subsets. Several donors held about 5% of naive CD4 clonotypes in common.

With 0 bases removed from V and 1 base from J, the gap between germline ends came to 5 bases. Germline CDR1 is SGDLS and CDR2 is YYNGEE. This CDR3 contains 14 residues. Some clones are missing from TCRdb's copy, which holds only in-frame ones; the method was immunoSEQ multiplex PCR. The sample has some 1 million clones; about 74% are singletons. Those who donated were healthy HIV-negative adults, with no recent acute infections or vaccinations reported. This clone showed up just a few times. The antigen is not known. The receptor comes from a man aged 18 to 30 in good health. The chain recombines TRBV9 with TRBJ1-5, with D uncertain. Sequencing was done on a sample of memory CD4+ T cells sorted from blood. Subset specified: CD45RA-negative fraction. CDR3 nucleotides: TGTGCCAGCAGCGTAGGCGTGAGCAATCAGCCCCAGCATTTT. Its protein product is CASSVGVSNQPQHF.